Listed below are T cell receptor beta chains from one sample, sequenced in a study of blood T cell repertoires in COVID-19. Some clones are missing from TCRdb's copy, which holds only in-frame ones; the method was immunoSEQ multiplex PCR. The sample records 150,000 to 200,000 clones, about 87% being singletons. The source material was peripheral blood. All receptors come from a woman under 30 who had recovered from COVID-19. The CDR3 runs from the conserved cysteine through the conserved F or W. D genes are given only for firm matches. The size of a clone is reported for some rows only, either as once, few or many, or as a class for expanded clones.

CDR3aa: CASSLTTPARGGANVLTF
CDR3nt: TGTGCCAGCAGCTTAACGACACCGGCCCGGGGTGGGGCCAACGTCCTGACTTTC
d_gene: -
v_gene: TRBV7-2
j_gene: TRBJ2-6
abundance: -

CDR3aa: CASSPGPETQYF
CDR3nt: TGTGCCAGCAGCCCAGGCCCCGAGACCCAGTACTTC
d_gene: -
v_gene: TRBV11-1
j_gene: TRBJ2-5
abundance: -

CDR3aa: CASSLVGAGVSTDTQYF
CDR3nt: TGCGCCAGCAGCTTGGTTGGAGCGGGGGTTAGCACAGATACGCAGTATTTT
d_gene: TRBD2
v_gene: TRBV5-1
j_gene: TRBJ2-3
abundance: -

CDR3aa: CASRREGVYNEQFF
CDR3nt: TGTGCCAGCCGGAGGGAGGGGGTGTACAATGAGCAGTTCTTC
d_gene: -
v_gene: TRBV2
j_gene: TRBJ2-1
abundance: -

CDR3aa: CASSVGLAEEGGELFF
CDR3nt: TGTGCCAGCAGCGTAGGGCTAGCGGAGGAGGGCGGGGAGCTGTTTTTT
d_gene: TRBD2
v_gene: TRBV9
j_gene: TRBJ2-2
abundance: once

CDR3aa: CASSPVDSHNEQFF
CDR3nt: TGTGCCAGCTCACCGGTCGACAGCCACAATGAGCAGTTCTTC
d_gene: -
v_gene: TRBV18
j_gene: TRBJ2-1
abundance: -

CDR3aa: CASSIDQGPTGELFF
CDR3nt: TGTGCCAGCAGCATCGATCAGGGGCCCACCGGGGAGCTGTTTTTT
d_gene: -
v_gene: TRBV9
j_gene: TRBJ2-2
abundance: -

CDR3aa: CASSESPGYQPQHF
CDR3nt: TGTGCCAGCAGTGAATCCCCGGGGTACCAGCCCCAGCATTTT
d_gene: -
v_gene: TRBV2
j_gene: TRBJ1-5
abundance: -

CDR3aa: CASRISGGNTGELFF
CDR3nt: TGTGCCAGCAGGATTAGCGGGGGGAACACCGGGGAGCTGTTTTTT
d_gene: TRBD2
v_gene: TRBV27
j_gene: TRBJ2-2
abundance: -

CDR3aa: CASSAPGLADNEQFF
CDR3nt: TGCGCCAGCAGCGCACCGGGACTAGCGGACAATGAGCAGTTCTTC
d_gene: TRBD2
v_gene: TRBV5-1
j_gene: TRBJ2-1
abundance: -

CDR3aa: CSARFARTQYF
CDR3nt: TGCAGTGCTAGATTTGCTAGGACCCAGTACTTC
d_gene: -
v_gene: TRBV20-1
j_gene: TRBJ2-5
abundance: -

CDR3aa: CASSSQGYSNQPQHF
CDR3nt: TGTGCCAGTAGCTCACAGGGTTATAGCAATCAGCCCCAGCATTTT
d_gene: -
v_gene: TRBV19
j_gene: TRBJ1-5
abundance: -

CDR3aa: CASSRREGRETQYF
CDR3nt: TGTGCCAGTAGTAGGCGGGAGGGACGGGAGACCCAGTACTTC
d_gene: TRBD2
v_gene: TRBV19
j_gene: TRBJ2-5
abundance: once

CDR3aa: CASSSPTSGGALYEQYF
CDR3nt: TGTGCCAGCAGCTCCCCGACTAGCGGGGGGGCTTTATACGAGCAGTACTTC
d_gene: TRBD2
v_gene: TRBV5-4
j_gene: TRBJ2-7
abundance: -

CDR3aa: CASSQDHSGTNTGELFF
CDR3nt: TGCGCCAGCAGCCAAGATCATAGCGGGACTAACACCGGGGAGCTGTTTTTT
d_gene: TRBD2
v_gene: TRBV4-3
j_gene: TRBJ2-2
abundance: -

CDR3aa: CASSIDWAQPRTEAFF
CDR3nt: TGTGCCAGTAGTATAGATTGGGCCCAGCCCCGCACTGAAGCTTTCTTT
d_gene: -
v_gene: TRBV19
j_gene: TRBJ1-1
abundance: -

CDR3aa: CASSIPGTGGSPLHF
CDR3nt: TGTGCCAGTAGTATCCCCGGGACAGGGGGTTCACCCCTCCACTTT
d_gene: TRBD1
v_gene: TRBV19
j_gene: TRBJ1-6
abundance: -

CDR3aa: CASSAVAGTEAFF
CDR3nt: TGTGCCAGCAGCGCGGTCGCTGGCACTGAAGCTTTCTTT
d_gene: -
v_gene: TRBV14
j_gene: TRBJ1-1
abundance: -

CDR3aa: CASSQDEGTAGEQFF
CDR3nt: TGTGCCAGCAGCCAAGATGAGGGGACTGCTGGTGAGCAGTTCTTC
d_gene: -
v_gene: TRBV4-2
j_gene: TRBJ2-1
abundance: once

CDR3aa: CASSMDRGRSTEAFF
CDR3nt: TGTGCCAGTAGTATGGACAGGGGTCGGTCCACTGAAGCTTTCTTT
d_gene: TRBD1
v_gene: TRBV19
j_gene: TRBJ1-1
abundance: -

CDR3aa: CASSPRGAENIGELFF
CDR3nt: TGCGCCAGCAGCCCCCGCGGAGCGGAGAACATCGGGGAGCTGTTTTTT
d_gene: -
v_gene: TRBV4-3
j_gene: TRBJ2-2
abundance: -

CDR3aa: CATSRGASGNTIYF
CDR3nt: TGTGCCACCAGCAGGGGGGCGTCTGGAAACACCATATATTTT
d_gene: -
v_gene: TRBV15
j_gene: TRBJ1-3
abundance: -

CDR3aa: CASSWGTANTEAFF
CDR3nt: TGTGCCAGCAGCTGGGGGACAGCGAACACTGAAGCTTTCTTT
d_gene: TRBD1
v_gene: TRBV5-5
j_gene: TRBJ1-1
abundance: -

CDR3aa: CASSSPDSGSGNTIYF
CDR3nt: TGTGCCAGCAGCTCCCCGGACAGTGGCTCCGGAAACACCATATATTTT
d_gene: -
v_gene: TRBV5-4
j_gene: TRBJ1-3
abundance: -

CDR3aa: CASSITGGYNSPLHF
CDR3nt: TGTGCCAGTAGTATTACAGGGGGTTATAATTCACCCCTCCACTTT
d_gene: TRBD1
v_gene: TRBV19
j_gene: TRBJ1-6
abundance: -

CDR3aa: CSVLVDEQFF
CDR3nt: TGCAGCGTTCTAGTTGATGAGCAGTTCTTC
d_gene: -
v_gene: TRBV29-1
j_gene: TRBJ2-1
abundance: -

CDR3aa: CASSLGATGFGGYTF
CDR3nt: TGTGCCAGCAGCTTGGGGGCCACAGGGTTTGGTGGCTACACCTTC
d_gene: -
v_gene: TRBV5-4
j_gene: TRBJ1-2
abundance: few

CDR3aa: CASRSGGISYNEQFF
CDR3nt: TGCGCCAGCAGATCCGGCGGGATCTCCTACAATGAGCAGTTCTTC
d_gene: -
v_gene: TRBV5-1
j_gene: TRBJ2-1
abundance: -

CDR3aa: CASSPPGLATNEQFF
CDR3nt: TGTGCCAGCAGTCCCCCGGGACTAGCGACAAATGAGCAGTTCTTC
d_gene: TRBD2
v_gene: TRBV6-5
j_gene: TRBJ2-1
abundance: -